These 9 T cell receptor beta chains were all obtained from the same sample, sequenced in a study of blood T cell repertoires in COVID-19. The table came from immunoSEQ multiplex PCR; TCRdb's copy has only in-frame clones and leaves some out. The sample yields about 220,000 clones, 65% to 90% seen once. Sequencing input: peripheral blood. The receptor set was obtained from a woman in her seventies with COVID-19, enrolled during active disease.

J is TRBJ2-7 and V is TRBV19; perhaps TRBD2 as D (5 bases). Trimming removed 1 base from V and 7 bases from J, with 11 bases in between. The germline V gene encodes CDR1 LNHDA and CDR2 SQIVND (reference sequence). The CDR3 is made up of 13 amino acids. The CDR3 region has the DNA TGTGCCAGTAGTATAGGACTCTCGGGAGAGCAGTACTTC. Its translation is CASSIGLSGEQYF.

The genes are TRBV7-6 and TRBJ2-2, with D perhaps TRBD1 (5 bases). The CDR3 is 14 amino acids. V was pared by 5 bases and J by 4 bases, with 11 bases between. Germline V gene data show CDR1 as SGHVS and CDR2 as FNYEAQ. CDR3 coding DNA: TGTGCCAGCAGCCAAGGGGTAGCCACCGGGGAGCTGTTTTTT. Encoded protein: CASSQGVATGELFF.

This chain joins TRBV5-1 and TRBJ2-2; perhaps TRBD1 as D (5 bases). The germline CDR1 and CDR2 sequences are SGHRS and YFSETQ. The CDR3 spans 14 residues. V lost 4 bases to trimming and J lost 3 bases, with 10 bases between them. CDR3 region: CASSKDTYTGELFF. The DNA for the CDR3 is TGCGCCAGCAGCAAGGACACCTACACCGGGGAGCTGTTTTTT.

The J gene is TRBJ1-1, the V gene TRBV18; possibly TRBD1 for D (6 bases). The germline gives CDR1 KGHSH, CDR2 LQKENI. The V and J ends lost 4 bases and 1 base respectively, with 7 bases between them. There are 13 residues in the CDR3. CDR3 DNA: TGTGCCAGCTCACAGGACAGGAACACTGAAGCTTTCTTT. It codes for CASSQDRNTEAFF.

This chain links TRBV11-2 with TRBJ1-5; TRBD1 aligns across 8 bases. Trimming removed 1 base from V and 0 bases from J; junction bases left unmatched: 8. This CDR3 comprises 18 residues. CDR1 is SGHAT, CDR2 FQNNGV, per germline. The CDR3 here is CASSLGQGRGYSNQPQHF. The CDR3 DNA reads as TGTGCCAGCAGCTTAGGACAGGGGCGAGGGTATAGCAATCAGCCCCAGCATTTT.

The chain employs TRBV19 and TRBJ2-7, with 7 bases matching TRBD1. Germline CDR1 LNHDA, CDR2 SQIVND (reference sequence). This CDR3 contains 13 residues. Trimming took 8 bases from V and 9 from J; bases not matched to a gene: 13. CDR3 amino acids: CASRDSRTPGQYF. The CDR3 DNA follows: TGTGCCAGTCGGGACAGTCGTACCCCAGGGCAGTACTTC.

This clone was seen only once. The CDR3 is CASSYPDRVLRSPYEQYF. CDR3 coding DNA: TGTGCCAGCAGTTACCCCGACAGGGTGTTGCGATCCCCCTACGAGCAGTACTTC. The chain joins TRBV6-2 or TRBV6-3 to TRBJ2-7, with TRBD1 matching over 7 bases. The length of the CDR3 is 18 residues. The germline V gene encodes CDR1 MNHEY and CDR2 SVGEGT. V gave up 2 bases and J gave up 2 bases; unmatched junction bases: 15.

This chain connects TRBV18 to TRBJ2-1, with 9 bases lining up with TRBD2. V lost 3 bases and J lost 7; bases outside the gene matches: 7. Germline values: CDR1 KGHSH, CDR2 LQKENI. The CDR3 has 15 residues. This chain's CDR3 is CASSPAAGGRNEQFF. The CDR3 DNA follows: TGTGCCAGCTCACCCGCGGCGGGGGGGCGGAATGAGCAGTTCTTC. Using reference TRBV18 and TRBJ2-1 for the parts outside the CDR3, the full variable domain is NAGVMQNPRHLVRRRGQEARLRCSPMKGHSHVYWYRQLPEEGLKFMVYLQKENIIDESGMPKERFSAEFPKEGPSILRIQQVVRGDSAAYFCASSPAAGGRNEQFFGPGTRLTVL.

The rearrangement joins TRBV6-6 to TRBJ1-1, with D perhaps TRBD1 (6 bases). CDR3 length equals 13 residues. V was clipped by 7 bases and J by 4 bases, with 13 bases between them. Looked up from germline, CDR1 is MNHNY and CDR2 is SVGAGI (reference sequence). The CDR3, as DNA: TGTGCCAGCACCGGGGGAGGGGGCACTGAAGCTTTCTTT. This encodes CASTGGGGTEAFF.